A selection of T cell receptor beta chains follows, all from one sample in a study of B cell selection in AIRE deficiency. Data came from immunoSEQ multiplex PCR; TCRdb stores just in-frame clones and leaves some out. This table holds roughly 17,000 clones, approximately 94% found once. The sample consisted of CD4+CD25+ Tregs sorted from PBMCs. The receptors stem from a human donor in good health. CDR3s include the opening cysteine and the closing phenylalanine or tryptophan. D genes are given only for firm matches. Part of the rows lack a size; the others show once, few, many or a class for expanded clones.

cdr3_aa,cdr3_nt,v_call,clone_size,d_call,j_call
CASSLNARVFGQPQHF,TGTGCCAGCAGCTTGAATGCCAGGGTGTTTGGTCAGCCCCAGCATTTT,TRBV5-5,.,.,TRBJ1-5
CASSFSSGGGTEAFF,TGTGCCAGCAGTTTTAGTTCCGGGGGCGGGACTGAAGCTTTCTTT,TRBV28,.,.,TRBJ1-1
CASSQEGNSNQPQHF,TGCGCCAGCAGCCAAGAGGGGAATAGCAATCAGCCCCAGCATTTT,TRBV4-3,.,.,TRBJ1-5
CASSWRDPKTQYF,TGTGCCAGCAGCTGGCGGGACCCAAAGACCCAGTACTTC,TRBV7-2,.,.,TRBJ2-5
CASSSTDIGETQYF,TGCGCCAGCAGCTCGACCGATATCGGTGAGACCCAGTACTTC,TRBV5-1,.,.,TRBJ2-5
CASHGGYGPQHF,TGTGCCAGCCATGGGGGTTACGGGCCCCAGCATTTT,TRBV28,.,.,TRBJ1-5
CASSPGLDRVSDGANVLTF,TGCGCCAGCAGCCCTGGCCTCGACAGGGTATCAGATGGGGCCAACGTCCTGACTTTC,TRBV5-1,.,TRBD1,TRBJ2-6
CASSSPSGRAGNEQYF,TGTGCCAGCAGCTCCCCTAGCGGGAGGGCCGGTAACGAGCAGTACTTC,TRBV7-9,medium-sized,TRBD2,TRBJ2-7
CASSVGISGVPPTDTQYF,TGTGCCAGCAGCGTAGGAATTAGCGGGGTCCCGCCTACAGATACGCAGTATTTT,TRBV9,.,TRBD2,TRBJ2-3
CASSKGVRESDNEQYF,TGTGCCAGCAGCAAAGGTGTGAGGGAGTCTGACAACGAGCAGTACTTC,TRBV21-1,.,.,TRBJ2-7
CASRDREPGYTF,TGTGCCAGCAGGGACAGGGAACCTGGCTACACCTTC,TRBV6-5,once,TRBD1,TRBJ1-2
CASSRGFTVDNEQFF,TGTGCCAGCTCACGCGGCTTTACAGTGGACAATGAGCAGTTCTTC,TRBV18,.,.,TRBJ2-1
CASSPQGANYGYTF,TGTGCCAGCTCACCCCAGGGGGCGAACTATGGCTACACCTTC,TRBV18,.,TRBD1,TRBJ1-2
CAISEGYEQYF,TGTGCCATCAGTGAGGGGTACGAGCAGTACTTC,TRBV10-3,.,.,TRBJ2-7
CASSEGISYNEQFF,TGTGCCAGCAGTGAAGGTATTTCCTACAATGAGCAGTTCTTC,TRBV6-1,.,.,TRBJ2-1
CASSAGLLNTEAFF,TGCGCCAGCAGCGCGGGACTGTTGAACACTGAAGCTTTCTTT,TRBV5-1,.,.,TRBJ1-1
CASRRDMDYGYTF,TGTGCCAGCAGACGGGACATGGACTATGGCTACACCTTC,TRBV2,.,.,TRBJ1-2
CASSRRGAYNSPLHF,TGTGCCAGCAGTCGCCGGGGGGCTTATAATTCACCCCTCCACTTT,TRBV6-5,.,.,TRBJ1-6
CASSLYLTLAKNIQYF,TGTGCCAGCAGCCTATACTTGACACTAGCCAAAAACATTCAGTACTTC,TRBV28,.,.,TRBJ2-4
CASSYRGALYEQYF,TGTGCCAGCAGCTACAGGGGCGCCCTCTACGAGCAGTACTTC,TRBV21-1,.,.,TRBJ2-7
CASSLTPFGNTIYF,TGTGCCAGCAGTTTGACCCCTTTTGGAAACACCATATATTTT,TRBV28,.,.,TRBJ1-3
CASSRGRTWLQETQYF,TGTGCCAGCAGCCGCGGGAGGACGTGGCTACAAGAGACCCAGTACTTC,TRBV7-9,.,TRBD2,TRBJ2-5
CSVAGNYGYTF,TGCAGCGTTGCAGGGAACTATGGCTACACCTTC,TRBV29-1,.,.,TRBJ1-2
CASSLDRATDTQYF,TGTGCCAGCAGCTTGGACAGGGCGACAGATACGCAGTATTTT,TRBV7-2,.,TRBD1,TRBJ2-3
CAISDLTSTSYNEQFF,TGTGCCATCAGTGACCTAACTAGTACCTCCTACAATGAGCAGTTCTTC,TRBV10-3,.,.,TRBJ2-1
CASSSQGAGYNEQFF,TGCGCCAGCAGCTCACAGGGGGCTGGATACAATGAGCAGTTCTTC,TRBV5-1,.,TRBD1,TRBJ2-1
CAWRSDRIYEQYF,TGTGCCTGGAGATCGGACAGAATATACGAGCAGTACTTC,TRBV30,.,.,TRBJ2-7
CASSLAGPYEQYF,TGTGCCAGCAGTTTAGCGGGACCCTACGAGCAGTACTTC,TRBV28,.,.,TRBJ2-7